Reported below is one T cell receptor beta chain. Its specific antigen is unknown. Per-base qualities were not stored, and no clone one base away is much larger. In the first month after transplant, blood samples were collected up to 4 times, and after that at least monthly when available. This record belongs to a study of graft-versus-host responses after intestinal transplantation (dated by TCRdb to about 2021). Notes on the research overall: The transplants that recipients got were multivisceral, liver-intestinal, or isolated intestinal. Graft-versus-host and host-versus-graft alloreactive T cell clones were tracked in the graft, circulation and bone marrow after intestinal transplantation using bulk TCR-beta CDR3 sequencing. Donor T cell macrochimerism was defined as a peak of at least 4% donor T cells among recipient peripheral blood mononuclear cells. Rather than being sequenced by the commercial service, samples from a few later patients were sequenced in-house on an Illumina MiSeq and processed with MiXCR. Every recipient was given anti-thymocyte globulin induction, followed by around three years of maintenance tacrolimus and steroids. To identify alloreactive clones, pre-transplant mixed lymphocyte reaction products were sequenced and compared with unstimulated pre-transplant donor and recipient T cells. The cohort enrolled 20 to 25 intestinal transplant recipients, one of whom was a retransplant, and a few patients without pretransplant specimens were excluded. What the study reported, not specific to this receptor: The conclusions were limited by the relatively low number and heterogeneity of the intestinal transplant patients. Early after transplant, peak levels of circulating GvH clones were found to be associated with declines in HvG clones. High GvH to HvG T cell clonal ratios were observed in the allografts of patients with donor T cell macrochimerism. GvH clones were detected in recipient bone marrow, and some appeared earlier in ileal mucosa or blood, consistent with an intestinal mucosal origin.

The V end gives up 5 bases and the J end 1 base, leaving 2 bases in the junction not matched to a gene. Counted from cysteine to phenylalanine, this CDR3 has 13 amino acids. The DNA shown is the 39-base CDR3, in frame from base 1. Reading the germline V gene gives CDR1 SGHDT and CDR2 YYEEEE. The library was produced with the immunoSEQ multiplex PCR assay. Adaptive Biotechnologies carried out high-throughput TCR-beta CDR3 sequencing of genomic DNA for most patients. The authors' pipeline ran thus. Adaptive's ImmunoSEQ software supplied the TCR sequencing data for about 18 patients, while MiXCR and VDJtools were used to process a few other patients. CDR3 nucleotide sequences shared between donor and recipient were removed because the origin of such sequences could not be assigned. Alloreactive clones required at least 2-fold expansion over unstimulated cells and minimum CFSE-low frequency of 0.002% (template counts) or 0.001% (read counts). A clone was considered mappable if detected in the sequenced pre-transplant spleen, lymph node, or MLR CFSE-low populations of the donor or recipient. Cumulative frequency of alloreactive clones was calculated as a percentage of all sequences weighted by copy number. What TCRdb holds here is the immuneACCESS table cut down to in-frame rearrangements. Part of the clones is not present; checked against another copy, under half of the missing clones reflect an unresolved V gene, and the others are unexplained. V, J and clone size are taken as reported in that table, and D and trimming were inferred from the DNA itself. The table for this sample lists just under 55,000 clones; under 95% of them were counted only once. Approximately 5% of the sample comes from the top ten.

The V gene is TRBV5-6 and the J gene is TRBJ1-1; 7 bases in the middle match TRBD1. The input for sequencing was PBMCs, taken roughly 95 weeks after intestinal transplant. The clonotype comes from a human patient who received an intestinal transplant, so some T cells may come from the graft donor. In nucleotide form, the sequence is TGTGCCAGCAGGACAGGGCCGAACACTGAAGCTTTCTTT. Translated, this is CASRTGPNTEAFF. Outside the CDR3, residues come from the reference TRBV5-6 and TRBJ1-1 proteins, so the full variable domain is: DAGVTQSPTHLIKTRGQQVTLRCSPKSGHDTVSWYQQALGQGPQFIFQYYEEEERQRGNFPDRFSGHQFPNYSSELNVNALLLGDSALYLCASRTGPNTEAFFGQGTRLTVV.